Reported below is one T cell receptor (beta chain). This record belongs to a study of blood T cell repertoires in COVID-19. Study-wide background: Acute and convalescent COVID-19 samples came from the United States, Italy and Spain. Sources were T cells, B-cell-depleted T cells, or PBMCs; the material itself was cDNA or gDNA.

There are 16 residues in the CDR3. Unmatched junction bases numbered 7, after V lost 4 bases and J lost 0 bases. Germline V gives CDR1 SGHRS, CDR2 YFSETQ. Original methodology: Reference gene primers were amplified, and this amplification served to estimate nucleated cell counts. Clones were read by immunoSEQ multiplex PCR, and TCRdb kept only the in-frame ones, dropping some. Clonal size and the V and J genes are those of that table, whereas D and trimming came from the DNA. The sample records fewer than 35,000 clones, about nine tenths being singletons. This TCR was sampled from a man aged 45-65 years with active or convalescent COVID-19. Sequencing input: peripheral blood. The chain combines TRBV5-1 with TRBJ2-3; 8 nucleotides agree with TRBD1. The CDR3 sequence: CASSPGQDTSTDTQYF. For the CDR3, the DNA is TGCGCCAGCAGCCCGGGACAGGACACTAGCACAGATACGCAGTATTTT.